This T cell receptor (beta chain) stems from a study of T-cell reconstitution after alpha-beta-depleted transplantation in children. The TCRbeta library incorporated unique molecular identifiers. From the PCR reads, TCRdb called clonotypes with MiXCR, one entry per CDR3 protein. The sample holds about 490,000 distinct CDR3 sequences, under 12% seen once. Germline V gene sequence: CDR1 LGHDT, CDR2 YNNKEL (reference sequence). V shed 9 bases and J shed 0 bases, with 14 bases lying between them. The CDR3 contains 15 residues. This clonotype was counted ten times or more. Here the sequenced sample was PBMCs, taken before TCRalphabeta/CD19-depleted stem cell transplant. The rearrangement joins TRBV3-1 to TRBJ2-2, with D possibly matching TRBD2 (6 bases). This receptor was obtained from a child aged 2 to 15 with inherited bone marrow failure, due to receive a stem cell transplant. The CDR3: CARTGGSANTGELFF. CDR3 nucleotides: TGTGCCAGGACTGGGGGGTCTGCGAACACCGGGGAGCTGTTTTTT.